The clone carrying this TCR beta chain is a singleton in its sample. The sample originates from a study of blood T cell repertoires in COVID-19. This table comes from immunoSEQ multiplex PCR, and its TCRdb copy is limited to in-frame clones, with some not included. In the table there are about 230,000 clones, around 80% of which are singletons. This receptor was taken from a man aged 40-55 years with acute or convalescent COVID-19. The sample was peripheral blood.

The CDR3 sequence is CASREFGTGLNTEAFF. The DNA for the CDR3 is TGTGCCAGCAGGGAATTCGGGACAGGGCTGAACACTGAAGCTTTCTTT. The chain couples TRBV2 to TRBJ1-1; TRBD1 matches 9 bases. V was clipped by 6 bases and J by 0 bases; unmatched bases: 8. The CDR3 is made up of 16 amino acids. CDR1 and CDR2 (germline): SNHLY, FYNNEI.